The entry below describes one T cell receptor beta chain. Primers used in a second PCR of roughly 6 to 11 cycles were a sample-barcoded 5' primer and a J-beta primer mix. Using its own MiXCR run on the 5' RACE reads, TCRdb lists one record per CDR3 protein. The repertoire includes about 720,000 distinct CDR3 sequences, approximately 25% of them detected once, and 3% to 4.5% sits in the top ten. The data were taken from a study of blood T cells in healthy people across ages. There are 12 residues in the CDR3. Per the germline V gene, CDR1 is SGDLS and CDR2 is YYNGEE. V was clipped by 3 bases and J by 8 bases, with 10 bases between them. The sample was also linked to a second study, of T cells of mothers and their children.

What was sequenced was blood. This chain joins TRBV9 and TRBJ2-3, with D unresolved. The clonotype originates from a boy aged 10-17 years in good health. Here the CDR3 reads CASSDLEATQYF. The CDR3 region has the DNA TGTGCCAGCAGCGACCTTGAGGCTACGCAGTATTTT. Complete variable domain (other parts from reference TRBV9 and TRBJ2-3): DSGVTQTPKHLITATGQRVTLRCSPRSGDLSVYWYQQSLDQGLQFLIQYYNGEERAKGNILERFSAQQFPDLHSELNLSSLELGDSALYFCASSDLEATQYFGPGTRLTVL.